These 12 T cell receptor beta chains came from one sample sequenced in a study of blood T cell repertoires in COVID-19. Some clones are missing from TCRdb's copy, which holds only in-frame ones; the method was immunoSEQ multiplex PCR. The profile shows about 410,000 clones, 90% of them singletons. The specimen was PBMCs or T cells enriched from blood (not recorded which). The receptors were sampled from a man aged 18 to 30 who had recovered from COVID-19.

The chain links TRBV7-9 to TRBJ1-1; 11 positions match TRBD1. The junction had 4 bases not matched to a gene; V was cut back by 1 base and J by 6 bases. The CDR3 totals 15 residues. The germline gives CDR1 SEHNR, CDR2 FQNEAQ (reference sequence). DNA of the CDR3: TGTGCCAGCAGCTTAGAAGGGACAGGGGGAGCTGAAGCTTTCTTT. Its protein product is CASSLEGTGGAEAFF.

As regards this clone: This same CDR3 is encoded by further DNA sequences in the sample. The chain couples TRBV29-1 to TRBJ1-3; D remains unclear. Germline CDR1 SQVTM, CDR2 ANQGSEA. V was cut by 6 bases and J by 0 bases, with 6 bases left in between. This CDR3 spans 12 amino acids. Here the CDR3 DNA reads TGCAGCGTCCGGAGCTCTGGAAACACCATATATTTT. This translates into CSVRSSGNTIYF.

This sequence joins TRBV9 and TRBJ2-3; D unresolved. V dropped 0 bases and J dropped 3 bases, with 5 bases sitting between them. Germline V gene lookup returns CDR1 SGDLS and CDR2 YYNGEE. CDR3 size: 13 residues. CDR3 DNA sequence: TGTGCCAGCAGCGTAGAAGCGACAGATACGCAGTATTTT. Translating it yields CASSVEATDTQYF.

V usage is TRBV28 and J usage is TRBJ2-7; TRBD2 agrees at 10 bases. The CDR3 contains 14 residues. Trimming removed 3 bases from V and 5 bases from J; junction bases left unmatched: 4. Germline CDR1 reads MDHEN; CDR2 reads SYDVKM. This CDR3 is CASSFTSGIDEQYF. The CDR3 DNA sequence: TGTGCCAGCAGTTTCACTAGCGGGATCGACGAGCAGTACTTC.

The V gene is TRBV7-9, the J gene TRBJ1-1; 7 bases line up with TRBD1. Per germline, CDR1 SEHNR and CDR2 FQNEAQ (reference sequence). The CDR3 is 14 residues long. With 6 bases clipped from V and 0 bases from J, the junction kept 4 bases outside the gene matches. CDR3 residues: CASRSDRLNTEAFF. CDR3 in DNA: TGTGCCAGCAGATCGGACAGGCTGAACACTGAAGCTTTCTTT.

The J gene is TRBJ2-7, the V gene TRBV4-2; TRBD2 aligns across 7 bases. This CDR3 is built from 12 residues. CDR1 is LGHNA, CDR2 YNFKEQ, per germline. Germline trimming cut 7 bases from V and 7 bases from J; bases unmatched to any gene: 7. The CDR3 DNA is TGTGCCAGCAAGGCGGGAGATGGGGAGCAGTACTTC. Amino acid sequence: CASKAGDGEQYF.

The V call is TRBV11-2, the J call TRBJ1-5, with D tentatively TRBD1 (5 bases). CDR3 length: 13 amino acids. The V gene lost 0 bases and the J gene lost 6 bases, with 6 bases spanning the gap. In germline, CDR1 is SGHAT, CDR2 FQNNGV. In DNA, the CDR3 is TGTGCCAGCAGCTTAGATCAGGGTCAGCCCCAGCATTTT. Its translation is CASSLDQGQPQHF.

The chain recombines TRBV7-9 with TRBJ2-1, with 9 bases aligning to TRBD2. The CDR3 spans 18 residues. V was clipped by 0 bases and J by 5 bases; unmatched bases: 11. Germline loops: CDR1 SEHNR, CDR2 FQNEAQ (reference sequence). CDR3 sequence reads: CASSLALPPSGADNEQFF. CDR3 sequence (DNA): TGTGCCAGCAGCTTAGCGCTCCCGCCTAGCGGGGCGGACAATGAGCAGTTCTTC.

CDR3 amino acids: CASSVGTGSAQPQHF. The CDR3 nucleotides are TGTGCCAGCAGTGTAGGGACAGGGTCGGCTCAGCCCCAGCATTTT. V gene TRBV28 combines with J gene TRBJ1-5; 9 nucleotides agree with TRBD1. In germline, CDR1 is MDHEN, CDR2 SYDVKM. The ends lost 5 bases at V and 6 bases at J; junction bases unmatched: 8. This CDR3 region has 15 residues. The full variable domain, with the rest looked up from reference TRBV28 and TRBJ1-5, is DVKVTQSSRYLVKRTGEKVFLECVQDMDHENMFWYRQDPGLGLRLIYFSYDVKMKEKGDIPEGYSVSREKKERFSLILESASTNQTSMYLCASSVGTGSAQPQHFGDGTRLSIL.

The chain joins TRBV15 to TRBJ2-7; tentative D call: TRBD2 (5 bases). CDR3 length: 14 residues. The ends were cut back, 0 bases at V and 6 bases at J, with 12 bases in the middle. Germline loops: CDR1 LNHNV, CDR2 YYDKDF (reference sequence). The DNA of the CDR3 is TGTGCCACCAGCAGAGACGGACTGACAATCGAGCAGTACTTC. Amino acid sequence: CATSRDGLTIEQYF.

The V call is TRBV5-1, the J call TRBJ1-6, with TRBD1 matching over 10 bases. V was pared by 0 bases and J by 12 bases, with 6 bases of the junction left unmatched. Germline CDR1 SGHRS, CDR2 YFSETQ. The CDR3 runs to 15 residues. The CDR3 DNA follows: TGCGCCAGCAGCTTGGGGACAGGGGGGGATAAACCCCTCCACTTT. Translating gives CASSLGTGGDKPLHF.

V gene TRBV7-2 combines with J gene TRBJ1-2; weak D call: TRBD1 (5 bases). Per the germline V gene, CDR1 is SGHTA and CDR2 is FQGNSA. The CDR3 has 15 residues. V lost 0 bases and J lost 3, with 11 bases in between. This chain's CDR3 is CASSLASGGDYGYTF. The CDR3 DNA is TGTGCCAGCAGCTTAGCGTCCGGGGGAGACTATGGCTACACCTTC.